This TCR beta chain was observed in a study of human thymus T cells. This clone was seen once. This CDR3 spans 15 amino acids. With V trimmed by 8 bases and J by 2 bases, 9 bases remained unmatched. The germline gives CDR1 SGHDN, CDR2 FVKESK. Resections obtained during corrective heart surgery supplied the thymus tissue. The protocol was immunoSEQ multiplex PCR, while the TCRdb copy is restricted to in-frame clones and leaves out a portion. The sample carries tens of thousands of clones, roughly 96% recorded once. The sequence came from a girl less than two years old with a congenital heart defect but otherwise immunologically healthy. The source material was thymus tissue. The rearrangement uses TRBV14 and TRBJ2-7; the match to TRBD2 covers 10 bases. The CDR3 loop reads CASGLAGAGTYEQYF. The CDR3 DNA reads as TGTGCCAGCGGTCTAGCGGGAGCGGGAACCTACGAGCAGTACTTC. The full variable domain, rest sourced from reference TRBV14 and TRBJ2-7, is EAGVTQFPSHSVIEKGQTVTLRCDPISGHDNLYWYRRVMGKEIKFLLHFVKESKQDESGMPNNRFLAERTGGTYSTLKVQPAELEDSGVYFCASGLAGAGTYEQYFGPGTRLTVT.